The 24 T cell receptor beta chains below were found in one sample sequenced in a study of breast tumors, draining lymph nodes, adjacent tissues. TCRdb redid the calling of the multiplex PCR reads with MiXCR, one entry per CDR3 protein. The repertoire has some 85,000 distinct CDR3 sequences, roughly 30% of them found once; the top ten carry 8.1%. Axillary draining lymph nodes of breast cancer patients supplied the node samples. The sample consisted of axillary lymph node tissue. All receptors derive from a female donor with breast cancer. Some clones in this sample may be carry-over from other donors' samples.

Points on this clonotype: This may arise from a read error, as a much more abundant clone is one base away. The V call is TRBV2, the J call TRBJ2-2; maybe TRBD2 (6 bases). Germline V lookup: CDR1 SNHLY, CDR2 FYNNEI. The CDR3 totals 12 residues. Trimming took 8 bases from V and 6 from J, leaving 10 bases between them. The CDR3 sequence: CASGGGPGELFF. Here the CDR3 DNA reads TGTGCCAGCGGGGGAGGTCCCGGGGAGCTGTTTTTT.

This clonotype has ten or more counts. The chain carries TRBV27 and TRBJ2-1; D is unclear. V was clipped by 8 bases and J by 1 base, with 27 bases between them. The V gene's germline CDR1 is MNHEY and CDR2 SMNVEV (reference sequence). This CDR3 has 19 amino acids. The CDR3 here is CASSSGVGTGSRSYNEQFF. Written as DNA, the CDR3 is TGTGCCAGCTCATCGGGTGTGGGAACGGGTTCTCGTTCCTACAATGAGCAGTTCTTC.

Many counts were recorded for this clonotype. V and J are TRBV13 and TRBJ2-7, with 14 bases lining up with TRBD2. CDR1 and CDR2 (germline): PRHDT, FYEKMQ (reference sequence). Losses at the gene ends were 5 bases for V and 3 bases for J; bases not matched to a gene: 6. There are 16 residues in the CDR3. CDR3 sequence: CASSGPGTSGSYEQYF. The CDR3 coding sequence is TGTGCCAGCAGCGGTCCCGGGACTAGCGGGAGCTACGAGCAGTACTTC.

This clonotype was recorded many times. This chain connects TRBV29-1 to TRBJ2-1; possible D gene TRBD1, 6 bases. Trimming shortened V by 4 bases and J by 5 bases, and 15 bases separated the two germline ends. CDR1 SQVTM and CDR2 ANQGSEA come from the germline V gene. The CDR3 has 14 amino acids. CDR3 loop: CSVADTGIDNEQFF. CDR3 nucleotide sequence: TGCAGCGTTGCTGACACAGGGATTGACAATGAGCAGTTCTTC.

The V gene is TRBV25-1, the J gene TRBJ1-2; D is possibly TRBD1 (5 bases). Germline CDR1 MGHDK, CDR2 SYGVNS. V dropped 0 bases and J dropped 6 bases, with 14 bases sitting between them. The CDR3 loop spans 15 amino acids. CDR3 DNA sequence: TGTGCCAGCAGTGAATATAGTCGTCAGGGCCATGGCTACACCTTC. Amino acid sequence: CASSEYSRQGHGYTF.

The chain combines TRBV20-1 with TRBJ2-5; D is possibly TRBD1 (5 bases). The V end lost 3 bases, the J end lost 5 bases, and 10 bases lay between the germline ends. In germline, CDR1 is DFQATT, CDR2 SNEGSKA (reference sequence). The CDR3 is 12 residues long. CDR3 nucleotides: TGCAGTGCTAGGGGTGCAGGGGAGACCCAGTACTTC. Residues: CSARGAGETQYF.

The V gene is TRBV5-1, the J gene TRBJ1-1; D might be TRBD1 (6 bases). The V gene's germline CDR1 is SGHRS and CDR2 YFSETQ. V dropped 4 bases and J dropped 5 bases, with 18 bases sitting between them. The CDR3 runs 15 residues. CDR3 sequence reads: CASSLGGAGETEAFF. Written as DNA, the CDR3 is TGCGCCAGCAGCCTCGGTGGGGCAGGGGAGACTGAAGCTTTCTTT.

This clonotype has only a few counts. V gene TRBV29-1 combines with J gene TRBJ2-2; D might be TRBD2 (6 bases). Germline CDR1 and CDR2: SQVTM and ANQGSEA. The germline V and J ends were trimmed by 7 bases and 1 base, with 10 bases remaining between them. This CDR3 contains 13 residues. This chain's CDR3 is CSARSGNTGELFF. The CDR3 region has the DNA TGCAGCGCACGTAGCGGGAACACCGGGGAGCTGTTTTTT.

There are many counts of this clonotype. V is TRBV20-1 and J is TRBJ2-3; perhaps TRBD2 as D (6 bases). From germline, CDR1 is DFQATT and CDR2 SNEGSKA (reference sequence). The CDR3 contains 13 residues. Trimming removed 2 bases at V and 1 base at J, with 7 bases between. The DNA of the CDR3 is TGCAGTGCTAGATCTAGCGGCACAGATACGCAGTATTTT. Translating gives CSARSSGTDTQYF.

This clonotype was seen ten or more times. The V and J genes are TRBV19 and TRBJ2-3, with 7 nucleotides matching TRBD1. The germline gives CDR1 LNHDA, CDR2 SQIVND (reference sequence). The CDR3 totals 13 residues. V shed 5 bases, J shed 1 base, and the junction held 0 bases outside the gene matches. The CDR3 loop reads CASSDRGTDTQYF. The CDR3 DNA follows: TGTGCCAGTAGTGACAGGGGCACAGATACGCAGTATTTT.

This chain connects TRBV7-3 to TRBJ2-5; TRBD2 is a possible D gene (5 bases). This CDR3 contains 15 residues. V lost 2 bases to trimming and J lost 5 bases, with 15 bases between them. The germline V gene encodes CDR1 SGHTA and CDR2 FQGTGA. This chain's CDR3 is CASSLDWGESETQYF. In nucleotides, the CDR3 is TGTGCCAGCAGCTTAGATTGGGGAGAGTCGGAGACCCAGTACTTC.

This clonotype was detected many times. The germline gene is not matched at one end of the junction; a read error may be the cause. This rearrangement joins TRBV7-9 to TRBJ2-4; 9 nucleotides align to TRBD2. This CDR3 spans 15 amino acids. The germline V gene encodes CDR1 SEHNR and CDR2 FQNEAQ (reference sequence). Written as DNA, the CDR3 is TGTGCCAGCAGCCGTCTAGCGGGACCCTTGGACATTCAGCACTTC. Protein product: CASSRLAGPLDIQHF.

This clonotype was counted at least ten times. The chain links TRBV10-3 to TRBJ2-7; D gene unclear. The germline CDR1 and CDR2 sequences are ENHRY and SYGVKD. The CDR3 has 12 residues. V shed 5 bases and J shed 3 bases, with 8 bases lying between them. CDR3 sequence (DNA): TGTGCCATCAGTAAGGATGGCTACGAGCAGTACTTC. This codes for CAISKDGYEQYF.

Ten or more counts support this clonotype. The J gene is TRBJ1-6, the V gene TRBV20-1; no clear D gene. V was cut by 5 bases and J by 7 bases, with 15 bases left in between. CDR1 and CDR2 from the germline V gene are DFQATT and SNEGSKA (reference sequence). There are 14 residues in the CDR3. The CDR3 DNA reads TGCAGTGCTGACCCCCGGCAAGGCAATTCACCCCTCCACTTT. It is translated as CSADPRQGNSPLHF.

About this clonotype itself: Its ends do not fully match the called genes, so a read error is possible. This sequence joins TRBV19 and TRBJ2-3; 9 bases align to TRBD1. The CDR3 is 15 amino acids. CDR1 LNHDA and CDR2 SQIVND come from the germline V gene (reference sequence). CDR3 amino acids: CASSMKQGALDTQYF. CDR3 coding DNA: TGCGCCAGTAGTATGAAACAGGGGGCGTTGGATACGCAGTATTTT.

Worth noting for this clonotype: A much larger clone differs by one base, so this may be a read error. This chain links TRBV19 with TRBJ1-6; D ambiguous. This CDR3 comprises 16 residues. Germline V CDR1 and CDR2: LNHDA, SQIVND (reference sequence). The CDR3 DNA reads as TGTGCCAGCGACTCGTTTAACCGGGCGTATAGTTCACCCCTCCACTTT. Protein product: CASDSFNRAYSSPLHF.

Comment on this clonotype: This could be a read error, since a much larger clone is one nucleotide away. The rearrangement links TRBV6-5 to TRBJ2-1, with TRBD2 matching over 9 bases. The CDR3 covers 15 residues. Germline assignment: CDR1 MNHEY and CDR2 SVGAGI. CDR3 sequence: CASGYAGGAIDEQFF. Written as DNA, the CDR3 is TGTGCCAGCGGTTACGCGGGAGGGGCTATAGATGAGCAGTTCTTC.

About this clonotype itself: Germline is not matched at one junction end, which may reflect a read error. The chain links TRBV6-6 to TRBJ1-6; D gene ambiguous. The CDR3 is 13 amino acids. CDR1 and CDR2 from the germline V gene are MNHNY and SVGAGI (reference sequence). The CDR3 nucleotides are TGTGTCAGCAGTTCCCCGGACGGTTCACCCCTCCACTTT. Its protein is CVSSSPDGSPLHF.

This clonotype was counted at least ten times. The chain recombines TRBV20-1 with TRBJ2-1, with D uncertain. V lost 2 bases to trimming and J lost 10 bases, with 9 bases between them. The CDR3 runs to 11 residues. Germline lookup yields CDR1 DFQATT and CDR2 SNEGSKA (reference sequence). The CDR3 reads CSARWSTEQFF. The DNA for the CDR3 is TGCAGTGCTAGATGGTCGACGGAGCAGTTCTTC.

This clonotype was counted ten times or more. DNA for the CDR3: TGTGCCAGCAGTTCAAGGACACCCGATCAGCCCCAGCATTTT. It specifies CASSSRTPDQPQHF. V usage is TRBV12-3 or TRBV12-4 and J usage is TRBJ1-5; TRBD1 might be the D (5 bases). The V end lost 4 bases, the J end lost 5 bases, and 12 bases lay between the germline ends. This CDR3 comprises 14 residues.

The CDR3 coding sequence is TGCAGCGTTCCGGAGACCTTGTACCAAGAGACCCAGTACTTC. The encoded protein is CSVPETLYQETQYF. The chain employs TRBV29-1 and TRBJ2-5; D is uncertain. This CDR3 has 14 residues. V was pared by 5 bases and J by 0 bases, with 13 bases between. Germline V gene lookup returns CDR1 SQVTM and CDR2 ANQGSEA.

This clonotype has just a few counts. It may be a read error: a sequence one base away is much more abundant. The chain links TRBV6-7 to TRBJ1-2; tentative D call: TRBD1 (6 bases). TRBV6-7 is an ORF, with its function uncertain. The germline V and J ends were trimmed by 6 bases and 8 bases, with 19 bases remaining between them. The CDR3 has 14 residues. The CDR3 coding sequence is TGTGCCAGCAGGCAACAGGGAAGATTTGAGGGCTACACCTTC. Amino acids: CASRQQGRFEGYTF.

The chain is built from TRBV19 and TRBJ1-6; D unresolved. V was cut by 7 bases and J by 6 bases, with 16 bases left in between. The CDR3 is made up of 15 amino acids. CDR1 and CDR2 (germline): LNHDA, SQIVND (reference sequence). The CDR3 region is CASIIDGSSNSPLHF. As DNA, the CDR3 is TGTGCCAGTATCATCGACGGGAGCTCTAATTCACCCCTCCACTTT.

The sample holds many counts of this clonotype. V and J are TRBV4-1 and TRBJ1-2, with D possibly matching TRBD1 (5 bases). This CDR3 spans 16 amino acids. V gave up 1 base and J gave up 4 bases, with 16 bases separating them. Germline CDR1 MGHRA, CDR2 YSYEKL. The CDR3 DNA is TGCGCCAGCAGCCAAGGACTTCCAGGGTTTATCTATGGCTACACCTTC. Amino acids: CASSQGLPGFIYGYTF.